The 12 T cell receptor beta chains below were found in one sample sequenced in a study of shared clonotypes between healthy human individuals. Measured with immunoSEQ multiplex PCR; TCRdb has only the in-frame clones, and not every one. The repertoire holds 2 million to 2.5 million clones, with over 85% as singletons. The sequencing sample was made of naive CD4+ T cells sorted from blood. The subset here: CD45RA+ positively selected. These receptors came from a man younger than 35 in good health.

The V gene is TRBV10-2, the J gene TRBJ1-5; 8 bases fit TRBD1. Trimming cost V 6 bases and J 6 bases; bases outside gene matches: 7. This CDR3 has 14 residues. The V gene's germline CDR1 is WSHSY and CDR2 SAAADI. CDR3 DNA sequence: TGCGCCAGCAGCGGACAGGGTGCCTCTCAGCCCCAGCATTTT. Translated: CASSGQGASQPQHF.

This chain connects TRBV27 to TRBJ1-5, with TRBD1 matching 7 bases. The CDR3 is 16 amino acids. The ends lost 5 bases at V and 6 bases at J; junction bases unmatched: 13. Germline-derived CDR1 and CDR2 are MNHEY and SMNVEV (reference sequence). DNA for the CDR3: TGTGCCAGCAGTGCCTCGACCCCAGGGGGTAGTCAGCCCCAGCATTTT. It specifies CASSASTPGGSQPQHF.

The genes are TRBV6-1 and TRBJ1-1; TRBD1 might be the D (6 bases). Trimming removed 4 bases at V and 7 bases at J, with 16 bases between. Germline V gene data show CDR1 as MNHNS and CDR2 as SASEGT. The CDR3 totals 14 residues. CDR3 DNA: TGTGCCAGCAGTGCGACGTACAGGGAAGATGAAGCTTTCTTT. Its translation is CASSATYREDEAFF.

V is TRBV5-1 and J is TRBJ2-5; 10 bases line up with TRBD1. The CDR3 extends over 15 amino acids. Germline values: CDR1 SGHRS, CDR2 YFSETQ. With 6 bases clipped from V and 2 bases from J, the junction kept 7 bases outside the gene matches. CDR3 protein: CASTQGDRGQETQYF. The CDR3 DNA is TGCGCCAGCACCCAGGGGGACAGGGGTCAAGAGACCCAGTACTTC.

The chain has TRBV4-3 and TRBJ2-6; D remains ambiguous. The germline CDR1 and CDR2 sequences are LGHNA and YSLEER. The CDR3 contains 17 residues. The V end was cut by 0 bases, the J end by 3 bases, with 12 bases between. DNA of the CDR3: TGCGCCAGCAGCCAAGAGGCCAGGACGCATGGGGCCAACGTCCTGACTTTC. Translating it yields CASSQEARTHGANVLTF.

Here the CDR3 reads CASSLALRQGAMSGELFF. DNA of the CDR3: TGCGCCAGCAGCTTGGCCCTTAGGCAGGGGGCGATGTCCGGGGAGCTGTTTTTT. The chain combines TRBV5-1 with TRBJ2-2; 8 bases match TRBD1. Germline CDR1 SGHRS, CDR2 YFSETQ. V dropped 0 bases and J dropped 6; count of bases not matched to a gene: 13. The CDR3 spans 18 residues.

V gene TRBV5-4 combines with J gene TRBJ1-1, with unresolved D. V lost 4 bases and J lost 7, with 14 bases in between. The germline V gene encodes CDR1 SGHNT and CDR2 YYREEE (reference sequence). The CDR3 length is 13 residues. CDR3 DNA sequence: TGTGCCAGCAGCCCAATGGACGCAGATGAAGCTTTCTTT. This encodes CASSPMDADEAFF.

The rearrangement links TRBV29-1 to TRBJ1-3, with 10 positions matching TRBD1. This CDR3 is 14 amino acids long. The junction had 6 bases not matched to a gene; V was cut back by 6 bases and J by 4 bases. Germline values: CDR1 SQVTM, CDR2 ANQGSEA. CDR3 sequence (DNA): TGCAGCGTAAGACAGGGGGCGAGAGGAAACACCATATATTTT. Translating it yields CSVRQGARGNTIYF.

V is TRBV30 and J is TRBJ1-1; D uncertain. Between the trimmed V and J ends, which lost 0 bases and 5 bases, there was a span of 13 bases. CDR1 is GTSNPN, CDR2 SVGIG, per germline (reference sequence). CDR3 size: 14 residues. The CDR3 here is CAWSVRSGETEAFF. Here the CDR3 DNA reads TGTGCCTGGAGTGTAAGGAGCGGAGAAACTGAAGCTTTCTTT.

With regard to this clone: The same CDR3 also results from other DNA sequences found in this sample. V usage is TRBV30 and J usage is TRBJ1-6; no definite D call. The V gene lost 2 bases and the J gene lost 3 bases, with 8 bases spanning the gap. CDR1 is GTSNPN and CDR2 is SVGIG in the germline V gene (reference sequence). The CDR3 loop spans 14 amino acids. In DNA, the CDR3 is TGTGCCTGGAGTACCACCAGCTATAATTCACCCCTCCACTTT. Its translation is CAWSTTSYNSPLHF.

The chain links TRBV5-6 to TRBJ2-5, with 10 nucleotides matching TRBD2. The J segment lost 5 bases and the V segment lost 5 bases, leaving 6 bases of the junction unmatched. The CDR3 contains 14 residues. CDR1 is SGHDT and CDR2 is YYEEEE in the germline V gene. The CDR3 coding sequence is TGTGCCAGCAGGAGAGCGGGAGGGACGGAGACCCAGTACTTC. Its protein is CASRRAGGTETQYF.

On this clone: The sample contains more than one DNA sequence encoding this CDR3. DNA of the CDR3: TGTGCCAGCAGCTCGCCCTACAATGAGCAGTTCTTC. Its protein product is CASSSPYNEQFF. The chain is built from TRBV11-2 and TRBJ2-1, with unresolved D. The CDR3 contains 12 residues. V shed 4 bases and J shed 2 bases, with 3 bases lying between them. In germline, CDR1 is SGHAT, CDR2 FQNNGV.